This T cell receptor (beta chain) was identified during a study of blood T cell repertoires in COVID-19. Across the whole study: From the United States, Italy and Spain came samples of acute and convalescent COVID-19. In each case, the material was cDNA or gDNA derived from T cells, B-cell-depleted T cells, or PBMCs.

Germline assignment: CDR1 SGHAT and CDR2 FQNNGV. V trimming: 1 base; J trimming: 6 bases; junction bases outside the gene matches: 5. The CDR3 consists of 15 residues. Study processing details: Nucleated cell number was recorded as an estimate derived from reference gene primer amplification. The data were produced by immunoSEQ multiplex PCR, yet TCRdb's version contains in-frame clones alone and is incomplete. V and J calls and clone size are given by that table; D and trimming were obtained from the DNA. Among over 200,000 clones, roughly 91% were seen once, and the ten largest hold 0.99%. The sequenced material came from peripheral blood. The rearrangement links TRBV11-2 to TRBJ2-7, with 11 positions matching TRBD2. This sequence was found in a woman aged 40 to 49 who had recovered from COVID-19. CDR3 coding DNA: TGTGCCAGCAGCTTAGGGGTAGCGGGAGGGCGCGAGCAGTACTTC. Translating gives CASSLGVAGGREQYF.